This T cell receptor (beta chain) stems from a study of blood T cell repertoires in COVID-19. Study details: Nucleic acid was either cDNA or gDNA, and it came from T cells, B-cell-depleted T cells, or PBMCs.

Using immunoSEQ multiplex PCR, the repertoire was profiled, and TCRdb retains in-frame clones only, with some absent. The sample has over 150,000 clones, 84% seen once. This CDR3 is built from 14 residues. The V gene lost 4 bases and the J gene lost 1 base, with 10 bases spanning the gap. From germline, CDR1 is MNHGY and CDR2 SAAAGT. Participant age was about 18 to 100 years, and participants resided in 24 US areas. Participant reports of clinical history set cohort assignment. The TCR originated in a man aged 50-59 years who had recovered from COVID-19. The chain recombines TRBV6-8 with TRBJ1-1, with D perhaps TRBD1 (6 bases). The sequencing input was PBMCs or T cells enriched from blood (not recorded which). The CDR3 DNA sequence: TGTGCCAGCAGTTCCCCGGACAGGAACACTGAAGCTTTCTTT. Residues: CASSSPDRNTEAFF.